These 23 T cell receptor beta chains were all obtained from the same sample, sequenced in a study of blood T cell repertoires in COVID-19 (dated by TCRdb to about 2020). The library was made by the immunoSEQ multiplex PCR assay. In TCRdb, the immuneACCESS table is reduced to in-frame sequences with V and J assigned. These tables do not hold every clone; where another copy was compared, an unresolved V gene accounts for under half, and the others remain unexplained. The sample table holds 200,000 to 250,000 clones, of which about 84% were seen once. The ten largest clonotypes hold about 7.8% of the sample. Sequenced material: peripheral blood. Source of these receptors: a woman of 80 years or more with COVID-19, enrolled during active disease.

Only a few counts were recorded for this clone. The sample has other DNA sequences that encode this CDR3 too. The rearrangement links TRBV14 to TRBJ1-1; D might be TRBD1 (6 bases). Germline V gene data show CDR1 as SGHDN and CDR2 as FVKESK. Trimming left V 6 bases short and J 2 bases short, with 10 bases between. CDR3 length: 13 residues. CDR3 in DNA: TGTGCCAGCAGGAGGGGGGGAAACACTGAAGCTTTCTTT. This gives the protein CASRRGGNTEAFF.

V usage is TRBV18 and J usage is TRBJ1-2; possible D gene TRBD1, 5 bases. Trimming left V 2 bases short and J 2 bases short, with 9 bases between. This CDR3 has 14 residues. Looked up from germline, CDR1 is KGHSH and CDR2 is LQKENI. CDR3 DNA: TGTGCCAGCTCACCAACGGACACCAACTATGGCTACACCTTC. The encoded protein is CASSPTDTNYGYTF.

The V call is TRBV20-1, the J call TRBJ2-7; D not resolved. Trimming left V 8 bases short and J 0 bases short, with 8 bases between. Germline V CDR1 and CDR2: DFQATT, SNEGSKA (reference sequence). The CDR3 has 11 amino acids. The CDR3 DNA reads TGCAGTTACCTTAGCTCCTACGAGCAGTACTTC. It encodes CSYLSSYEQYF.

The chain is built from TRBV14 and TRBJ1-2; no clear D gene. The CDR3 totals 12 residues. Trimming cost V 2 bases and J 2 bases, with 3 bases left between them. Germline loops: CDR1 SGHDN, CDR2 FVKESK. The CDR3 nucleotides are TGTGCCAGCAGCCAACTCAACTATGGCTACACCTTC. It translates to CASSQLNYGYTF.

This clone appeared a single time. The chain links TRBV15 to TRBJ1-2, with a tentative D call TRBD1 (6 bases). Trimming removed 4 bases from V and 4 bases from J, with 10 bases in between. CDR3 length equals 13 residues. CDR1 LNHNV and CDR2 YYDKDF come from the germline V gene (reference sequence). CDR3 nucleotides: TGTGCCACCAGCACAGGGGTCCCCTATGGCTACACCTTC. Translating it yields CATSTGVPYGYTF.

J is TRBJ2-2 and V is TRBV7-8, with 8 positions matching TRBD2. V lost 2 bases and J lost 6; bases outside the gene matches: 14. Germline-derived CDR1 and CDR2 are SGHVS and FQNEAQ. The CDR3 contains 18 residues. CDR3 in amino acids: CASSLKVAGGQYPGELFF. For the CDR3, the DNA is TGTGCCAGCAGCTTAAAGGTTGCGGGGGGCCAGTATCCCGGGGAGCTGTTTTTT.

The chain employs TRBV15 and TRBJ2-4; possibly TRBD1 for D (6 bases). CDR1 and CDR2 (germline): LNHNV, YYDKDF (reference sequence). Between the trimmed V and J ends, which lost 5 bases and 2 bases, there was a span of 13 bases. The CDR3 totals 15 residues. Written as DNA, the CDR3 is TGTGCCACCAGCGGGAGCCAGGGGACCAAAAACATTCAGTACTTC. It translates to CATSGSQGTKNIQYF. The full variable domain, rest sourced from reference TRBV15 and TRBJ2-4, is DAMVIQNPRYQVTQFGKPVTLSCSQTLNHNVMYWYQQKSSQAPKLLFHYYDKDFNNEADTPDNFQSRRPNTSFCFLDIRSPGLGDTAMYLCATSGSQGTKNIQYFGAGTRLSVL.

The chain carries TRBV15 and TRBJ1-5, with 8 bases lining up with TRBD1. The CDR3 totals 15 residues. The V segment lost 7 bases and the J segment 4 bases; nucleotides outside the gene matches: 9. CDR1 is LNHNV, CDR2 YYDKDF, per germline (reference sequence). The chain's CDR3 is CATKSDRGLNQPQHF. For the CDR3, the DNA is TGTGCCACCAAGAGTGACAGGGGATTGAATCAGCCCCAGCATTTT.

J is TRBJ2-5 and V is TRBV7-2; a possible D gene is TRBD1 (6 bases). The CDR3 has 14 amino acids. V lost 5 bases and J lost 5, with 15 bases in between. Germline V gives CDR1 SGHTA, CDR2 FQGNSA. Here the CDR3 reads CASSPGQTGETQYF. The CDR3, as DNA: TGTGCCAGCAGCCCAGGACAGACCGGGGAGACCCAGTACTTC.

The rearrangement joins TRBV9 to TRBJ2-1, with no clear D. V was cut by 0 bases and J by 2 bases, with 3 bases left in between. The germline V gene encodes CDR1 SGDLS and CDR2 YYNGEE. The length of the CDR3 is 13 residues. The CDR3 coding sequence is TGTGCCAGCAGCGTAGGTACCTACAATGAGCAGTTCTTC. As protein: CASSVGTYNEQFF.

The chain carries TRBV2 and TRBJ1-5; no firm D call. This CDR3 spans 14 amino acids. The V end was cut by 3 bases, the J end by 3 bases, with 9 bases between. Germline V lookup: CDR1 SNHLY, CDR2 FYNNEI. The DNA for the CDR3 is TGTGCCAGCAGTGAGGACGGGGTCAATCAGCCCCAGCATTTT. Amino acid sequence: CASSEDGVNQPQHF.

This clone has a single count. The chain has TRBV18 and TRBJ2-6; possible D gene TRBD1, 5 bases. The CDR3 loop spans 18 amino acids. Germline V gene data show CDR1 as KGHSH and CDR2 as LQKENI. Between the trimmed V and J ends, which lost 2 bases and 2 bases, there was a span of 16 bases. CDR3 DNA sequence: TGTGCCAGCTCACCAAGAGCCAAGGGGCAGGCTGGGGCCAACGTCCTGACTTTC. Translation gives CASSPRAKGQAGANVLTF.

The rearrangement uses TRBV28 and TRBJ1-1, with D possibly being TRBD1 (6 bases). The CDR3 extends over 13 amino acids. Per the germline V gene, CDR1 is MDHEN and CDR2 is SYDVKM. V lost 5 bases, J lost 6 bases, and 13 bases lay in between. The CDR3 region is CASSKQGRSEAFF. As DNA, the CDR3 is TGTGCCAGCAGTAAACAGGGAAGGTCTGAAGCTTTCTTT. Full variable domain (outside the CDR3, taken from reference TRBV28 and TRBJ1-1): DVKVTQSSRYLVKRTGEKVFLECVQDMDHENMFWYRQDPGLGLRLIYFSYDVKMKEKGDIPEGYSVSREKKERFSLILESASTNQTSMYLCASSKQGRSEAFFGQGTRLTVV.

This clone has more than one count but fewer than ten. The chain couples TRBV6-2 or TRBV6-3 to TRBJ1-1, with 9 nucleotides matching TRBD1. Looked up from germline, CDR1 is MNHEY and CDR2 is SVGEGT. This CDR3 is 17 amino acids long. V lost 2 bases, J lost 3 bases, and 10 bases stayed unmatched. The CDR3 is CASSYPLDRGRDTEAFF. CDR3 DNA: TGTGCCAGCAGTTACCCCCTGGACAGGGGAAGAGACACTGAAGCTTTCTTT.

With regard to this clone: The same CDR3 arises from other DNA sequences in this sample as well. This sequence joins TRBV3-1 (or the pseudogene TRBV3-2) and TRBJ2-2, with D possibly matching TRBD1 (6 bases). CDR3 length: 12 amino acids. Trimming shortened V by 3 bases and J by 7 bases, and 6 bases separated the two germline ends. Germline loops: CDR1 LGHDT, CDR2 YNNKEL (reference sequence). The CDR3 nucleotides are TGTGCCAGCAGCCAGACAGGCGGGGAGCTGTTTTTT. Its protein is CASSQTGGELFF.

The table lists this clone with a count of one. The CDR3 sequence: CSGSGGPSQPQHF. DNA of the CDR3: TGCAGCGGGAGCGGGGGGCCCAGTCAGCCCCAGCATTTT. The V call is TRBV29-1, the J call TRBJ1-5; D possibly corresponds to TRBD1 (6 bases). The CDR3 consists of 13 residues. Germline-derived CDR1 and CDR2 are SQVTM and ANQGSEA. V lost 7 bases and J lost 6, with 16 bases in between.

The rearrangement links TRBV5-1 to TRBJ1-2, with TRBD1 matching over 7 bases. This CDR3 has 15 residues. J was trimmed by 4 bases and V by 4 bases; bases with no gene match: 10. The germline V gene encodes CDR1 SGHRS and CDR2 YFSETQ. CDR3 DNA sequence: TGCGCCAGCAGCCCAACCCTGACAGGGCGCTATGGCTACACCTTC. It specifies CASSPTLTGRYGYTF. Using reference TRBV5-1 and TRBJ1-2 for the parts outside the CDR3, the full variable domain is KAGVTQTPRYLIKTRGQQVTLSCSPISGHRSVSWYQQTPGQGLQFLFEYFSETQRNKGNFPGRFSGRQFSNSRSEMNVSTLELGDSALYLCASSPTLTGRYGYTFGSGTRLTVV.

This clone was found once. The chain combines TRBV6-5 with TRBJ1-5; TRBD1 matches 7 bases. The CDR3 sequence is 15 residues long. Germline V CDR1 and CDR2: MNHEY, SVGAGI. V gave up 6 bases and J gave up 3 bases; unmatched junction bases: 8. The CDR3 reads CASRIDRAPNQPQHF. CDR3 bases: TGTGCCAGCAGAATCGACAGGGCCCCCAATCAGCCCCAGCATTTT.

CDR3 bases: TGCGCCAGCAGCCAACGGGAGGGTACAGCCAAAAACATTCAGTACTTC. Translating gives CASSQREGTAKNIQYF. The V gene is TRBV4-1, the J gene TRBJ2-4; 8 nucleotides match TRBD2. V lost 2 bases and J lost 0; bases outside the gene matches: 3. The CDR3 spans 16 residues. Germline-derived CDR1 and CDR2 are MGHRA and YSYEKL.

This clone appeared many times. The V and J genes are TRBV6-5 and TRBJ2-7; D uncertain. The CDR3 loop spans 13 amino acids. V lost 6 bases and J lost 0, with 9 bases in between. Germline V gene sequence: CDR1 MNHEY, CDR2 SVGAGI. The CDR3: CASSRLGSYEQYF. In nucleotides, the CDR3 is TGTGCCAGCAGCAGACTGGGCTCCTACGAGCAGTACTTC.

This clone was counted between two and nine times. This chain uses TRBV24-1 with TRBJ1-2; D uncertain. Trimming took off 1 base at V and 0 bases at J, with 5 bases between the two ends. CDR1 and CDR2 (germline): KGHDR, SFDVKD. This CDR3 is built from 14 residues. The CDR3 protein is CATSDFQSNYGYTF. The CDR3 nucleotides are TGTGCCACCAGTGATTTTCAGTCTAACTATGGCTACACCTTC.

With respect to this clone: This sample includes further DNA sequences coding for the same CDR3. The chain links TRBV7-9 to TRBJ1-1; D unclear. CDR3 length: 14 residues. Trimming took off 1 base at V and 1 base at J, with 7 bases between the two ends. Germline CDR1 is SEHNR and CDR2 is FQNEAQ (reference sequence). The CDR3 loop is CASSLGQANTEAFF. CDR3 coding DNA: TGTGCCAGCAGCTTAGGTCAAGCGAACACTGAAGCTTTCTTT.

The chain recombines TRBV14 with TRBJ1-1; 9 nucleotides line up with TRBD1. After removal of 3 bases from V and 7 bases from J, the junction contained 0 bases not matched to a gene. The CDR3 contains 12 residues. In germline, CDR1 is SGHDN, CDR2 FVKESK. CDR3 amino acids: CASSQDRGEAFF. CDR3 bases: TGTGCCAGCAGCCAGGACAGGGGTGAAGCTTTCTTT.